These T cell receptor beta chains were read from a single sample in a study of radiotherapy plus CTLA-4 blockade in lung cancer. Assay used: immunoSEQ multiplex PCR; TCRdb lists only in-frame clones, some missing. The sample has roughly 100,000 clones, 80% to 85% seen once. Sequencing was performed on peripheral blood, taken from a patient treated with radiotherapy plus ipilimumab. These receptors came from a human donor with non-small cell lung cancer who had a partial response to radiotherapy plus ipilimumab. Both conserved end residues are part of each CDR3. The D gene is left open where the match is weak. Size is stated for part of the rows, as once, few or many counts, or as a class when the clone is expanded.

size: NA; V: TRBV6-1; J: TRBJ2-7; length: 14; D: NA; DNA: TGTGCCAGCAGTCGGGGTAAAGGGACCTACGAGCAGTACTTC; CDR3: CASSRGKGTYEQYF
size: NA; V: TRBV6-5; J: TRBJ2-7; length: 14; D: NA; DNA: TGTGCCAGCAGTTACTCTGCAGGGACCTACGAGCAGTACTTC; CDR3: CASSYSAGTYEQYF
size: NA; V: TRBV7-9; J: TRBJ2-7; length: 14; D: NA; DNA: TGTGCCAGCAGCGCCGTTCTGAGCTCCTACGAGCAGTACTTC; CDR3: CASSAVLSSYEQYF
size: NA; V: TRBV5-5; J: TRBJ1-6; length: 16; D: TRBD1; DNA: TGTGCCAGCAGCTTGGTTGTGGGGACAGGAGCCTCACCCCTCCACTTT; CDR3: CASSLVVGTGASPLHF
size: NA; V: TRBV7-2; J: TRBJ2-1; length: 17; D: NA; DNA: TGTGCCAGCAGACCGAACCCAAGCGGGTTCGCCTACAATGAGCAGTTCTTC; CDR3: CASRPNPSGFAYNEQFF
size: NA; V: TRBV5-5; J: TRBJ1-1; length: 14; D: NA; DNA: TGTGCCAGCAGCTTTGGGGGGGGAGGTACTGAAGCTTTCTTT; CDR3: CASSFGGGGTEAFF
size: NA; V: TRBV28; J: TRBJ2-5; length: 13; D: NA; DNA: TGTGCCAGCAGTCGTGGAGATCAAGAGACCCAGTACTTC; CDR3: CASSRGDQETQYF
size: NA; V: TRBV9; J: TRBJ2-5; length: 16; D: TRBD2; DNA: TGTGCCAGCAGCGCTATTGAAGCGGGATGGATTGGGACCCAGTACTTC; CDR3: CASSAIEAGWIGTQYF
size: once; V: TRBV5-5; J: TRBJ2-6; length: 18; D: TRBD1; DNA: TGTGCCAGCAGCCTACCGGGACAGTCCCTCTCTGGGGCCAACGTCCTGACTTTC; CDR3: CASSLPGQSLSGANVLTF
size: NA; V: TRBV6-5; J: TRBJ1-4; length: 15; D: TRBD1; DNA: TGTGCCAGCAGCAGACAGGGGGCGAGGAATGAAAAACTGTTTTTT; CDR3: CASSRQGARNEKLFF